The next 18 T cell receptor beta chains were all read from a single sample in a study of tumor and adjacent non-tumor tissue in lung cancer. The template was RNA from unsorted bulk tissue. More than 3 cm separated this lung sample from the edge of the tumor. A modified ARM-PCR protocol with three rounds of nested PCR amplified TCRbeta. TCRdb redid the calling of the multiplex PCR reads with MiXCR, one entry per CDR3 protein. The data show roughly 45,000 distinct CDR3 sequences, with roughly 60% seen just once and 45% to 50% held by the top ten. Source material: distant non-tumor lung tissue. Receptors originate from a man aged 45 to 65 with non-small cell lung cancer.

This clonotype was counted at least ten times. The chain has TRBV6-5 and TRBJ2-3, with D possibly matching TRBD2 (5 bases). This CDR3 is 17 amino acids long. The germline V and J ends were trimmed by 2 bases and 0 bases, with 15 bases remaining between them. The germline CDR1 and CDR2 sequences are MNHEY and SVGAGI. In nucleotides, the CDR3 is TGTGCCAGCAGTTACGGCTTGCCTAGCTCTAGCACAGATACGCAGTATTTT. As protein: CASSYGLPSSSTDTQYF.

The gene calls are TRBV6-4 and TRBJ2-3, with D perhaps matching TRBD1 or TRBD2 (6 bases each). Germline V lookup: CDR1 MRHNA, CDR2 SNTAGT. The CDR3 is 16 residues long. V gave up 0 bases and J gave up 3 bases, with 13 bases separating them. The CDR3 is CASSDSGGGQTDTQYF. The CDR3 DNA follows: TGTGCCAGCAGTGACTCAGGAGGGGGGCAAACAGATACGCAGTATTTT.

Only one count was recorded for this clonotype. This chain joins TRBV20-1 and TRBJ1-5; TRBD1 matches 8 bases. Trimming removed 7 bases from V and 0 bases from J; junction bases left unmatched: 14. This CDR3 is built from 17 residues. CDR1 is DFQATT and CDR2 is SNEGSKA in the germline V gene (reference sequence). The CDR3 is CSVNSRTGRRSNQPQHF. The DNA for the CDR3 is TGCAGTGTTAACTCCCGGACAGGGAGACGTAGCAATCAGCCCCAGCATTTT.

A word on this clonotype: This CDR3 fails to terminate in the conserved phenylalanine or tryptophan, so it likely reflects a read error. This chain uses TRBV20-1 with TRBJ2-7; TRBD1 agrees at 8 bases. The CDR3 sequence is 13 residues long. J gave up 4 bases and V 2 bases, and 4 bases lay outside the gene matches. Germline-derived CDR1 and CDR2 are DFQATT and SNEGSKA (reference sequence). CDR3 in amino acids: CSARCDRGYEQYL. Here the CDR3 DNA reads TGCAGTGCTAGATGTGACAGGGGTTACGAGCAGTACCTC.

This chain uses TRBV28 with TRBJ2-7; 10 bases fit TRBD1. The germline V gene has CDR1 MDHEN and CDR2 SYDVKM. V lost 4 bases and J lost 2; bases outside the gene matches: 5. The CDR3 sequence is 15 residues long. The CDR3 here is CASSYTGTGAYEQYF. DNA for the CDR3: TGTGCCAGCAGTTACACCGGGACAGGGGCCTACGAGCAGTACTTC.

Regarding this clonotype: The junction does not match germline at one end; this may be a read error. The chain recombines TRBV12-3 or TRBV12-4 with TRBJ2-3, with D tentatively TRBD1 or TRBD2 (5 bases each). The CDR3 runs to 12 residues. The CDR3 nucleotides read TGTGCCAGCAGCCGGGGCGCAGACACGCAGTATTTT. As protein: CASSRGADTQYF.

A word on this clonotype: This CDR3 fails to terminate in the conserved phenylalanine or tryptophan, so it likely reflects a read error. CDR3 coding DNA: TGTGCCAGCAGCCCAGGAGGGGGGAGCTACGAGCAGTACATC. It encodes CASSPGGGSYEQYI. V usage is TRBV5-4 and J usage is TRBJ2-7, with D possibly being TRBD1 or TRBD2 (6 bases each). The germline V gene has CDR1 SGHNT and CDR2 YYREEE (reference sequence). The CDR3 covers 14 residues. V shed 4 bases and J shed 3 bases, with 14 bases lying between them.

As for this clonotype: At one end, the junction sequence differs from germline, possibly due to a read error. The chain joins TRBV11-1 to TRBJ1-1; a weak D match, TRBD1 (6 bases). CDR1 is SGHAT and CDR2 is FQDESV in the germline V gene (reference sequence). This CDR3 is 13 amino acids long. Here the CDR3 DNA reads TGTGCCAGCAGCCACGGGACATGGGATGAAGCTTTATTT. This sequence encodes CASSHGTWDEALF.

In its sample, this clonotype was seen a few times. Possible read error: a much larger clone is one base away. The chain links TRBV12-3 or TRBV12-4 to TRBJ2-5, with D unclear. The CDR3 runs 11 residues. The germline V and J ends were trimmed by 3 bases and 9 bases, with 8 bases remaining between them. DNA for the CDR3: TGTGCCAGCAGTTTGACTGAGGCCCAGTACTTC. Encoded protein: CASSLTEAQYF.

Comment on this clonotype: A read error may account for a junction end that differs from germline. The chain carries TRBV20-1 and TRBJ2-7; 11 positions match TRBD2. Germline CDR1 and CDR2: DFQATT and SNEGSKA (reference sequence). The CDR3 runs 17 residues. The CDR3 coding sequence is TGCAATGCTAGAGATCAACTAGCGGGAGCACTTCCCCACGAGCAGTACTTC. Amino acids: CNARDQLAGALPHEQYF.

On this clonotype itself: As the CDR3 is not closed by the conserved phenylalanine or tryptophan, this likely results from a read error. The chain combines TRBV24-1 with TRBJ1-2; D gene unclear. CDR1 and CDR2 from the germline V gene are KGHDR and SFDVKD. The CDR3 consists of 13 residues. The CDR3 spells CGTSDLGNYGYTS. The CDR3 DNA sequence: TGTGGCACCAGTGATTTGGGAAACTATGGCTACACCTCC.

Note on this clonotype: Germline is not matched at one junction end, which may reflect a read error. The rearrangement links TRBV10-3 to TRBJ1-1, with D perhaps TRBD1 (5 bases). The CDR3 is made up of 15 amino acids. Germline V gene lookup returns CDR1 ENHRY and CDR2 SYGVKD. The CDR3 sequence is CAISGGRREDTEAIF. CDR3 in DNA: TGTGCCATCAGTGGGGGTAGGAGGGAGGACACTGAAGCTATCTTT.

The table lists this clonotype with many counts. The J gene is TRBJ2-2, the V gene TRBV6-1; maybe TRBD2 (5 bases). The germline CDR1 and CDR2 sequences are MNHNS and SASEGT. This CDR3 spans 15 amino acids. V was trimmed by 7 bases and J by 5 bases, leaving 17 bases between them. The CDR3 loop reads CASKVSGVETGELFF. CDR3 DNA: TGTGCCAGCAAAGTTTCCGGGGTTGAAACCGGGGAGCTGTTTTTT.

Comment on this clonotype: The junction shows a germline mismatch at one end, possibly a read error. The genes are TRBV5-5 and TRBJ1-2; TRBD1 matches at 7 bases. CDR1 is SGHKS and CDR2 is YYEKEE in the germline V gene (reference sequence). The CDR3 has 15 residues. CDR3 coding DNA: TGTGCCAGCAGCGCGGGACAGCTAACTAACTATGGCTACATCTTT. As protein: CASSAGQLTNYGYIF.

This clonotype is a singleton in its sample. At one of its ends the junction is not consistent with the germline gene, which may arise from a read error. Written as DNA, the CDR3 is TGTGCCGTCAGTGAACAGGGGGGACCTGAAACTTTCTTT. Amino acids: CAVSEQGGPETFF. This chain joins TRBV10-3 and TRBJ1-1, with TRBD1 matching 8 bases. The CDR3 is 13 residues long. Germline V gene data show CDR1 as ENHRY and CDR2 as SYGVKD.

Note on this clonotype: Sequence at one end of the junction differs from germline and may be a read error. V usage is TRBV6-5 and J usage is TRBJ2-5; no reliable D call. The germline V gene encodes CDR1 MNHEY and CDR2 SVGAGI. This CDR3 is 13 amino acids long. The CDR3 bases are TGTACCAGCAGCGCGGAGAGGAAAGAGACCCAGTACTTC. As protein: CTSSAERKETQYF.

This clonotype was seen only a few times. The junction differs from germline at one of its ends, possibly a read error. The chain recombines TRBV11-2 with TRBJ2-1, with D possibly TRBD2 on 7 matching bases. Germline CDR1 reads SGHAT; CDR2 reads FQNNGV. The CDR3 is 15 amino acids. The CDR3 bases are TGTACCAGCAGCCCCTCTGGCGGGGGCGGTTATGAGCAGTTCTTC. Translation gives CTSSPSGGGGYEQFF.

About this clonotype: At one end the junction does not follow the germline gene, possibly because of a read error. This chain connects TRBV12-3 or TRBV12-4 to TRBJ1-6; 9 bases match TRBD1. This CDR3 region has 14 residues. CDR3 in DNA: TGTGTCAGCAGTTCGGGACAGGGCCATTCACTCCTCCACTTT. Its protein product is CVSSSGQGHSLLHF.